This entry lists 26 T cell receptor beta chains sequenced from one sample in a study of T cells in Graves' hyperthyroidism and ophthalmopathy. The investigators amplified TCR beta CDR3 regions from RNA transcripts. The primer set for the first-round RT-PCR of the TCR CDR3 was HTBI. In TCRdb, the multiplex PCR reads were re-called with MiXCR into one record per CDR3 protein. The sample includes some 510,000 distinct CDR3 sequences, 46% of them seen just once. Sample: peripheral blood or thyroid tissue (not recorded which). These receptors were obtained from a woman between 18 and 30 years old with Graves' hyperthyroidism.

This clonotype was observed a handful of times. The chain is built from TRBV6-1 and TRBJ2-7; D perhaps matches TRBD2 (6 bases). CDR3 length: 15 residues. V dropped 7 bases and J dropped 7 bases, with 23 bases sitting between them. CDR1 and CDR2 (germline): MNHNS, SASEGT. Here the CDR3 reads CASILSGLARREQYF. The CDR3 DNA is TGTGCCAGCATCCTAAGCGGGTTGGCCCGGAGGGAGCAGTACTTC.

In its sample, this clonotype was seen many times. The CDR3 reads CATSGWAGTETQYF. CDR3 nucleotide sequence: TGTGCCACCAGTGGGTGGGCAGGGACGGAGACCCAGTACTTC. V and J are TRBV24-1 and TRBJ2-5; D may be TRBD1 or TRBD2 (5 bases each). V was pared by 5 bases and J by 5 bases, with 14 bases between. The CDR3 is 14 amino acids. Germline V gene sequence: CDR1 KGHDR, CDR2 SFDVKD.

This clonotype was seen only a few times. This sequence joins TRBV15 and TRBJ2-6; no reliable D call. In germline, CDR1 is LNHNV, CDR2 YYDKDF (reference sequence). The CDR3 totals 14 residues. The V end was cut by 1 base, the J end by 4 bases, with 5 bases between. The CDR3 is CATSRAAGANVLTF. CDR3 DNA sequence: TGTGCCACCAGCAGAGCGGCCGGGGCCAACGTCCTGACTTTC. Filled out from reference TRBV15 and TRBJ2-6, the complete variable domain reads DAMVIQNPRYQVTQFGKPVTLSCSQTLNHNVMYWYQQKSSQAPKLLFHYYDKDFNNEADTPDNFQSRRPNTSFCFLDIRSPGLGDTAMYLCATSRAAGANVLTFGAGSRLTVL.

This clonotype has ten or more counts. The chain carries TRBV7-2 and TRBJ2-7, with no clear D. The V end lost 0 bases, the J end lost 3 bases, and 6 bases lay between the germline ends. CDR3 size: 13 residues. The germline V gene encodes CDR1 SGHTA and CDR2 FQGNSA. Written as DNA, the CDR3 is TGTGCCAGCAGCTTAGCGCCTAACTACGAGCAGTACTTC. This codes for CASSLAPNYEQYF.

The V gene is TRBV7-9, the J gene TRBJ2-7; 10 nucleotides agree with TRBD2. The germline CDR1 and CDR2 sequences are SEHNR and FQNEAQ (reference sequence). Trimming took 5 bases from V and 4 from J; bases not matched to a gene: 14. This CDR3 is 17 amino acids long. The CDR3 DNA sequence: TGTGCCAGCAGCCACATCCAACTAGCGGGATTTCGGTACGAGCAGTACTTC. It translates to CASSHIQLAGFRYEQYF.

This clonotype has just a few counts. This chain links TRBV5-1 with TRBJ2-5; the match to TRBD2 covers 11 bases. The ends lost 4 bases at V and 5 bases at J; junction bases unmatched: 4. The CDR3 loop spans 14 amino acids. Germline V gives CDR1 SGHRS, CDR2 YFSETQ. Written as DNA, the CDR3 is TGCGCCAGCAGCGTAGCGGGAGGGCCGGAGACCCAGTACTTC. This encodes CASSVAGGPETQYF.

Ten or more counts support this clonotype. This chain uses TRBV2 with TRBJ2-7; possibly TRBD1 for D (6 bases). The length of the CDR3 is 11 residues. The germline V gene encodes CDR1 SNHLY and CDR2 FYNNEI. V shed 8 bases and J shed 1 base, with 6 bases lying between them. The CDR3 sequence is CASGTSYEQYF. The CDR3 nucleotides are TGTGCCAGCGGGACATCCTACGAGCAGTACTTC.

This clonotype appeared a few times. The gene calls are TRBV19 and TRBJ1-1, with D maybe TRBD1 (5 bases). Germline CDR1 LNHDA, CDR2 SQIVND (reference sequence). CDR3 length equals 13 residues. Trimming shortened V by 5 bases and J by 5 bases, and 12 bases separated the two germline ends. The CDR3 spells CASSEAGRTEAFF. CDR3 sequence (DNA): TGTGCCAGTAGTGAGGCAGGGAGGACTGAAGCTTTCTTT.

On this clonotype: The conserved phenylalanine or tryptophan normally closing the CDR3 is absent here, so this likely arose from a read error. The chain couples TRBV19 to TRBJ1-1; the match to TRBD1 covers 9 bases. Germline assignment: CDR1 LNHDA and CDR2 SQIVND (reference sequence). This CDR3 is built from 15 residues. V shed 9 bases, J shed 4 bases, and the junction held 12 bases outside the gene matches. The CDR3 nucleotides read TGTGCCAGCAGCGGATCCGGGACAGGGACCACTGAAGCTTTCCTT. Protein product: CASSGSGTGTTEAFL.

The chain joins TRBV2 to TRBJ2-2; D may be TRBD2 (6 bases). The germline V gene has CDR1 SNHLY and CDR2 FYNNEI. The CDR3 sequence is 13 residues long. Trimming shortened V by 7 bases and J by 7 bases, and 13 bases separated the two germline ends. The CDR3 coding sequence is TGTGCCAGCACCACTAGCTGGGTCGGGGAGCTGTTTTTT. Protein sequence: CASTTSWVGELFF.

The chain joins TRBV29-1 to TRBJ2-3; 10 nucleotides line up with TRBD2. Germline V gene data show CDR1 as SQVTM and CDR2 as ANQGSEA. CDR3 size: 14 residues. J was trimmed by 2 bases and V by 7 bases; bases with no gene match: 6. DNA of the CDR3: TGCAGCGCTCCACTAGCGGGGTTCACAGATACGCAGTATTTT. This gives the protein CSAPLAGFTDTQYF.

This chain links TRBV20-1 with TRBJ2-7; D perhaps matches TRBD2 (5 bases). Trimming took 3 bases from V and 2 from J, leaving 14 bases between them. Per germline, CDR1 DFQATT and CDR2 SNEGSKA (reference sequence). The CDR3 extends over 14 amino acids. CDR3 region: CSARSDLGPYEQYF. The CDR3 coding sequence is TGCAGTGCTAGGTCGGACTTAGGTCCCTACGAGCAGTACTTC.

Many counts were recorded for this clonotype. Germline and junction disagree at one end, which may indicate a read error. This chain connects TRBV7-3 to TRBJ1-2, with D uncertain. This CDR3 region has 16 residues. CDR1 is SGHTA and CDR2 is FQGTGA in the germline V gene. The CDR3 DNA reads TGCGCCAGCAGCCAAGAACCGAACACGAGGAACTATGGCTACACCTTC. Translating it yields CASSQEPNTRNYGYTF.

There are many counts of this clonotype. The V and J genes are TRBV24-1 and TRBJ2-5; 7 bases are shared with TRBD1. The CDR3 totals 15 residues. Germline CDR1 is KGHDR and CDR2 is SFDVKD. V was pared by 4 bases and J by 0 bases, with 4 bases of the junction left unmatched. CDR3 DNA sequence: TGTGCCACCAGTGACTCCGGGACAGACCAAGAGACCCAGTACTTC. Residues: CATSDSGTDQETQYF.

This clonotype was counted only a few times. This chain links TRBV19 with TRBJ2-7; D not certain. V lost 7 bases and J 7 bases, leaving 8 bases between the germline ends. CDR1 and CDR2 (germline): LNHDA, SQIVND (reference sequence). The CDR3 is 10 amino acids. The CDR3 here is CASTPQEQYF. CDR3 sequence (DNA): TGTGCCAGTACCCCTCAAGAGCAGTACTTC.

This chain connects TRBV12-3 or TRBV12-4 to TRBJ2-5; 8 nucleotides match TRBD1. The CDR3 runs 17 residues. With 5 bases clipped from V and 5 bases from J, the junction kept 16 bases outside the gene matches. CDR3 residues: CASSLDQGALFRETQYF. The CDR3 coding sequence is TGTGCCAGCAGTCTCGACCAGGGGGCGTTGTTTCGGGAGACCCAGTACTTC.

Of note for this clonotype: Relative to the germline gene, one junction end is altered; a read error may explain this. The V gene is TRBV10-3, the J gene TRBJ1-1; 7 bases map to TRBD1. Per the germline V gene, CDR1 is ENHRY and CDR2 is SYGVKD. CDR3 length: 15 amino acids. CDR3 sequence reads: CAISGLTGMKTEAFF. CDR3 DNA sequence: TGTGCCATCAGTGGTTTGACAGGGATGAAGACTGAAGCTTTCTTT.

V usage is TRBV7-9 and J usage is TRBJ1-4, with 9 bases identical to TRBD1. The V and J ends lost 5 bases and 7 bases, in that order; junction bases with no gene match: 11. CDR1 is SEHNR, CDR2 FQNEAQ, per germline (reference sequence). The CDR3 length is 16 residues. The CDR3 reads CASSQLPGQGGEKLFF. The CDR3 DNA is TGTGCCAGCAGCCAATTACCGGGACAGGGAGGTGAAAAACTGTTTTTT. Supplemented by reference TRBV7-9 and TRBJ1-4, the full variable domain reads DTGVSQNPRHKITKRGQNVTFRCDPISEHNRLYWYRQTLGQGPEFLTYFQNEAQLEKSRLLSDRFSAERPKGSFSTLEIQRTEQGDSAMYLCASSQLPGQGGEKLFFGSGTQLSVL.

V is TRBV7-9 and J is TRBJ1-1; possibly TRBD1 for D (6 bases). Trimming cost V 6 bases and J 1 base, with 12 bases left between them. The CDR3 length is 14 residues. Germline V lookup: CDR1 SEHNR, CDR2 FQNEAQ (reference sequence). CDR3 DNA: TGTGCCAGCAGATATGACAGGCAGAACACTGAAGCTTTCTTT. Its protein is CASRYDRQNTEAFF.

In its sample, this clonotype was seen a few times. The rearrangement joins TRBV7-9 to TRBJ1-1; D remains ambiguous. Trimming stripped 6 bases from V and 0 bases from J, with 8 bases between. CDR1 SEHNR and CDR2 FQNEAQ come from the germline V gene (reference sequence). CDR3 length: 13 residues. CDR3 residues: CASSDGMNTEAFF. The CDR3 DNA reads TGTGCCAGCAGTGACGGCATGAACACTGAAGCTTTCTTT.

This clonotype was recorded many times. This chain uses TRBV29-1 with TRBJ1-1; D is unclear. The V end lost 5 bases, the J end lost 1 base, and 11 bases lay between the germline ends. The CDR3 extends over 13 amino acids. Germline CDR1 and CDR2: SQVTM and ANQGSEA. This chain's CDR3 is CSVLFPGNTEAFF. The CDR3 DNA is TGCAGCGTTCTTTTTCCGGGGAACACTGAAGCTTTCTTT.

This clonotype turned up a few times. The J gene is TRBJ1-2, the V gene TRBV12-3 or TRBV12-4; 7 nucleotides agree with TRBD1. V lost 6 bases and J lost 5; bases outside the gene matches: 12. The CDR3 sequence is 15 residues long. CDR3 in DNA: TGTGCCAGCAGCCCCTCACAGGGGAACACGTATGGCTACACCTTC. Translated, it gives CASSPSQGNTYGYTF.

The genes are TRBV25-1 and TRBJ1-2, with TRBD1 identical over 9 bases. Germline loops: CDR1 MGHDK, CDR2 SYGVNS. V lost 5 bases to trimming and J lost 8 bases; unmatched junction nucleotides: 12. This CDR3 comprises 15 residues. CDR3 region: CASSYRRDRVDGYTF. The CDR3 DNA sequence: TGTGCCAGCAGTTACCGCCGGGACAGGGTGGACGGCTACACCTTC.

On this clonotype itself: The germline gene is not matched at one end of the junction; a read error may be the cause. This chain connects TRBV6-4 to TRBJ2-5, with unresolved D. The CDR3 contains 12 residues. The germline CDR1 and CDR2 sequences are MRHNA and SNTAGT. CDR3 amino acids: CAGSELEETRYF. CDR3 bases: TGTGCCGGCAGTGAACTCGAGGAGACCCGGTACTTC.

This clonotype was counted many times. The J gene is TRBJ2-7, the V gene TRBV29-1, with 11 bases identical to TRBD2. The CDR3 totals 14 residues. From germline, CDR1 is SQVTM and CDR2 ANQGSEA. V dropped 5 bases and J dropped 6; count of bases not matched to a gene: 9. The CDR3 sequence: CSVHLGLAESEQYF. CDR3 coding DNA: TGCAGCGTTCACCTGGGACTAGCGGAGTCCGAGCAGTACTTC.

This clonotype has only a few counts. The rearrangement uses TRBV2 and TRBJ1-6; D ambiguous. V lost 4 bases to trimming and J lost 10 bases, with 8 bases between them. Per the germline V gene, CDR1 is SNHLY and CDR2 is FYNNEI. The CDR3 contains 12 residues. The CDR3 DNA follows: TGTGCCAGCAGTGGTGGGGAATCACCCCTCCACTTT. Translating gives CASSGGESPLHF.